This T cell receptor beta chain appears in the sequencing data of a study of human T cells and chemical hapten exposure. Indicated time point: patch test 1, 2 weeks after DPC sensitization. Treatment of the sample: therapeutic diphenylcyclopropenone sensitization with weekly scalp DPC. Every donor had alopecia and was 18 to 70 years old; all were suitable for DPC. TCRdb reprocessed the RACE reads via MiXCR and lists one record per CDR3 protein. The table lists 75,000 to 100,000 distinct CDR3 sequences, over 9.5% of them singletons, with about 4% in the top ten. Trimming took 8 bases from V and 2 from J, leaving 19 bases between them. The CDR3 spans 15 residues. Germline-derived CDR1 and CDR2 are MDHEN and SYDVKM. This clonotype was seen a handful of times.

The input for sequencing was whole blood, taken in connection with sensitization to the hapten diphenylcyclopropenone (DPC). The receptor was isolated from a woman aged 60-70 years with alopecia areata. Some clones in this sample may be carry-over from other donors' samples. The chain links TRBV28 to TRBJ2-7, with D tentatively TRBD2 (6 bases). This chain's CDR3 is CASGNFAGGAYEQYF. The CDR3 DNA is TGTGCCAGCGGAAACTTCGCCGGAGGGGCCTACGAGCAGTACTTC.